This T cell receptor (beta chain) was recovered during a study of shared clonotypes between healthy human individuals (TCRdb year 2020). Background for the entire study: The cohort comprised two women and a few men aged 18 to 49 years. For each donor, CD4 naive and CD4 memory were each run on three plates, CD8 naive on two plates, and CD8 memory on one plate. To estimate repertoire size and how much clonotype sharing occurs between individuals, the study deeply sequenced the blood TCR repertoires of five healthy adults. To increase sequencing depth and limit assay-specific biases, TCR repertoire library preparation and sequencing were carried out by different laboratories using diverse techniques. Per donor, leukapheresis produced somewhere between about 0.94 and 9.5 billion PBMCs.

General study outcomes and caveats: Sampling was restricted to blood, and TCR repertoires in tissue are likely to differ from TCR repertoires in blood. Naive subsets generally had larger estimated clonotype richness than memory subsets did. Because the study included a small number of donors, the genetic and exposure-history diversity represented was limited. Incomplete sequencing was indicated by rarefaction of sorted-subset datasets, despite the large sequencing depth. Compared with non-shared clonotypes, the clonotypes found in all four sorted-subset donors had higher generation probabilities. Pairwise subsampling indicated that sequencing depth was expected to affect the degree of clonotype sharing among donors. Across a handful of donors, about 4.5% of naive CD4, around 3.3% of naive CD8, under 2.5% of memory CD4, and 0.4% of memory CD8 clonotypes were shared.

Notes on this clone: No cognate antigen has been identified for it. The junction shows a germline mismatch at one end, possibly a read error.

CDR3 length: 13 amino acids, cysteine to phenylalanine. Here the CDR3 DNA is all that survives: 39 bases in frame from base 1. According to the germline V gene, CDR1 reads MNHEY and CDR2 reads SVGAGI. Donors were healthy HIV-negative adults with no recently reported acute infections or vaccinations. Every donor was a Caucasian adult living in Nashville, Tennessee, USA. CD4+ T cells were enriched through magnetic negative selection, after which naive cells were positively selected on CD45RA and the remaining negative fraction served as the memory subset. Blood was collected by leukapheresis, and PBMCs were isolated by Ficoll-Histopaque density gradient centrifugation and then cryopreserved in liquid nitrogen vapor phase. Analytical flow cytometry was used to check the purity and quantity of each magnetically sorted T cell population. Genomic DNA was isolated from every sorted fraction and measured by UV absorbance on a Nanodrop 2000c.

Using the deep immunoSEQ assay, TCR CDR3 regions were amplified from genomic DNA by multiplex PCR. Extracted genomic DNA from each cell subset was distributed evenly across all wells of several immunoSEQ 96-well plates, and each plate was treated as a replicate. For sorted subsets, each replicate PCR was loaded with approximately 190 ng genomic DNA, equivalent to approximately 27,000 T cell genomes. Purified libraries were quantified with a Qubit 3.0 fluorometer, sized on a Bioanalyzer 2100, and re-quantified with the KAPA Library Quantification kit. Every immunoSEQ 96-well plate was sequenced on a separate single-read 150-cycle Illumina NextSeq 550 flow cell. On the authors' methods: Because the immunoSEQ output held only junctional sequences and lacked quality scores, the filtering could not match the filtering applied to full-length reads. Sequences were annotated with PyIR, a Python wrapper for IgBLAST v1.9, using IMGT germline references to assign V/J genes and CDR3. Reads were removed for weak V/J assignments (E-value above 1e-6), missing CDR3, stop codons, out-of-frame junctions, or ambiguous translated residues. V3J clonotypes were defined as sequences sharing an identical inferred V gene, J gene, and CDR3 amino acid sequence. Percentage overlap between repertoires was computed as shared unique clonotypes divided by the size of the smaller repertoire. Repertoire richness was assessed with RTK rarefaction, the Chao1 estimator, and Recon v2.1 estimates of unobserved clonotypes. OLGA was used to compute generation probabilities for all TCRbeta clonotypes that the gDNA method yielded from four donors. Imported from immuneACCESS, the table was reduced by TCRdb to in-frame sequences with V and J called. These copies leave out some clones; in studies compared against another copy, an unresolved V gene accounts for under half, and the cause of the remainder is not known. The V and J calls and clone size were taken over from that table, and D and trimming were inferred from the DNA. This sample has 2 million to 2.5 million clones in its table, and approximately 95% of those were observed once. Roughly 0.13% of the sample is in the top ten clones.

This receptor was identified in a man between 18 and 35 years old in good health. The rearranged segments are TRBV6-5 and TRBJ2-1, and TRBD2 aligns with 9 junction nucleotides. Sequenced sample: naive CD4+ T cells sorted from blood. The meaning of the sample's cell subset or site label: CD45RA+ positively selected. This receptor carries the CDR3 CASSYALAGLSVF. The DNA reads TGTGCCAGCAGTTACGCACTAGCGGGTTTATCGGTCTTC.